This TCR beta chain was sequenced in a study of cytomegalovirus exposure and HLA in healthy donors. Per the germline V gene, CDR1 is SGHDT and CDR2 is YYEEEE. V was shortened by 0 bases and J by 4 bases, with 2 bases between the two germline ends. The CDR3 sequence is 12 residues long. The PCR employed 60 Vbeta primers together with 13 Jbeta primers. Profiling relied on immunoSEQ multiplex PCR, and the TCRdb table lists in-frame clones only, not all of them. The data hold roughly 100,000 clones, with about two thirds observed a single time. The gene calls are TRBV5-6 and TRBJ1-5; D not certain. The receptor's source is a boy between 10 and 17 years old in good health and CMV-seronegative. Input material: PBMCs. As DNA, the CDR3 is TGTGCCAGCAGCTTGGTAAATCAGCCCCAGCATTTT. It is translated as CASSLVNQPQHF. The full variable domain, with the rest looked up from reference TRBV5-6 and TRBJ1-5, is DAGVTQSPTHLIKTRGQQVTLRCSPKSGHDTVSWYQQALGQGPQFIFQYYEEEERQRGNFPDRFSGHQFPNYSSELNVNALLLGDSALYLCASSLVNQPQHFGDGTRLSIL.